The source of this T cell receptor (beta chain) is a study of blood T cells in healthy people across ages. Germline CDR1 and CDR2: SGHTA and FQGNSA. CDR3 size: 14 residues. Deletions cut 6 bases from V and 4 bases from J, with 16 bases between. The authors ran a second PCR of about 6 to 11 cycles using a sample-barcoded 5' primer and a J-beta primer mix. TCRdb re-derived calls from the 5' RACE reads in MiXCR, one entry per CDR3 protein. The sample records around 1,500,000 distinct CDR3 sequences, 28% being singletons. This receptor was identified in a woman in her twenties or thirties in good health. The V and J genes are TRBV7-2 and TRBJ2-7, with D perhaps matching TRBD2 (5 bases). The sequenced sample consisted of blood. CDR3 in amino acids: CASSPTRGKYEQYF. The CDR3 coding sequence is TGTGCCAGCAGTCCTACCCGGGGAAAATACGAGCAGTACTTC.